Shown below are 24 T cell receptor beta chains from a single sample sequenced in a study of blood T cell repertoires in COVID-19. Assay used: immunoSEQ multiplex PCR; TCRdb lists only in-frame clones, some missing. The table lists around 170,000 clones, 84% of them singletons. Sequenced material: PBMCs or T cells enriched from blood (not recorded which). The source of these receptors is a man aged 45 to 65 who had recovered from COVID-19.

CDR3 residues: CASSADRGYNEKLFF. The CDR3, as DNA: TGTGCCAGCAGTGCTGACAGGGGGTATAATGAAAAACTGTTTTTT. V is TRBV27 and J is TRBJ1-4, with 9 nucleotides matching TRBD1. V lost 5 bases and J lost 4; bases outside the gene matches: 5. In germline, CDR1 is MNHEY, CDR2 SMNVEV (reference sequence). The CDR3 is made up of 15 amino acids.

Only one count was recorded for this clone. The chain carries TRBV2 and TRBJ1-2; 12 nucleotides line up with TRBD1. Trimming removed 3 bases from V and 6 bases from J; junction bases left unmatched: 8. The CDR3 consists of 16 residues. Germline values: CDR1 SNHLY, CDR2 FYNNEI. The CDR3 loop reads CASSEHRDRGRNGYTF. DNA for the CDR3: TGTGCCAGCAGTGAGCACCGGGACAGGGGGCGAAATGGCTACACCTTC.

The genes are TRBV19 and TRBJ2-7; tentatively, D is TRBD2 (6 bases). The V end was cut by 6 bases, the J end by 1 base, with 16 bases between. Germline V gives CDR1 LNHDA, CDR2 SQIVND (reference sequence). CDR3 size: 15 residues. CDR3 DNA sequence: TGTGCCAGTAGCCCCTGGGGGGACGCATCCTACGAGCAGTACTTC. Translated, it gives CASSPWGDASYEQYF.

This clone has only a few counts. The V call is TRBV5-4, the J call TRBJ1-4; TRBD1 matches 8 bases. CDR3 length equals 17 residues. Germline assignment: CDR1 SGHNT and CDR2 YYREEE (reference sequence). With V trimmed by 4 bases and J by 8 bases, 16 bases remained unmatched. The CDR3 spells CASSQGGTGSLGEKLFF. DNA for the CDR3: TGTGCCAGCAGCCAAGGGGGGACAGGTTCGCTCGGCGAAAAACTGTTTTTT.

The chain couples TRBV24-1 to TRBJ1-5; unclear D gene. The CDR3 runs to 15 residues. Germline assignment: CDR1 KGHDR and CDR2 SFDVKD. Trimming took 3 bases from V and 2 from J, leaving 10 bases between them. The CDR3 DNA reads TGTGCCACCAGTGATAATACAGCTGGCAATCAGCCCCAGCATTTT. Protein sequence: CATSDNTAGNQPQHF.

This clone was seen just once. The rearrangement uses TRBV11-1 and TRBJ1-1; TRBD1 matches at 8 bases. CDR3 length equals 12 residues. With V trimmed by 2 bases and J by 11 bases, 4 bases remained unmatched. Germline V gives CDR1 SGHAT, CDR2 FQDESV (reference sequence). CDR3 loop: CASSLQGQAAFF. As DNA, the CDR3 is TGTGCCAGCAGCTTACAGGGACAGGCGGCTTTCTTT.

The chain recombines TRBV2 with TRBJ1-1; TRBD1 aligns across 8 bases. This CDR3 contains 13 residues. The J segment lost 10 bases and the V segment lost 9 bases, leaving 13 bases of the junction unmatched. Per the germline V gene, CDR1 is SNHLY and CDR2 is FYNNEI. CDR3 in DNA: TGTGCCAGTACGACAGGGGCAAGGTCCGGAGCTTTCTTT. It yields the protein CASTTGARSGAFF.

The chain combines TRBV7-2 with TRBJ1-2, with a tentative D call TRBD1 (6 bases). CDR3 length: 16 amino acids. Between the trimmed V and J ends, which lost 5 bases and 4 bases, there was a span of 20 bases. Germline V gene lookup returns CDR1 SGHTA and CDR2 FQGNSA. The CDR3 loop reads CASSPRTAGTTYGYTF. The CDR3 DNA reads as TGTGCCAGCAGCCCCCGGACAGCCGGGACCACCTATGGCTACACCTTC.

This rearrangement joins TRBV5-6 to TRBJ2-1, with 9 nucleotides matching TRBD2. J gave up 14 bases and V 0 bases, and 3 bases lay outside the gene matches. CDR1 and CDR2 from the germline V gene are SGHDT and YYEEEE. The length of the CDR3 is 12 residues. DNA for the CDR3: TGTGCCAGCAGCTTGGGGGGACTAGCCGAGTTCTTC. This gives the protein CASSLGGLAEFF.

J is TRBJ1-5 and V is TRBV5-1, with 9 bases identical to TRBD1. The V gene's germline CDR1 is SGHRS and CDR2 YFSETQ. V was clipped by 4 bases and J by 3 bases; unmatched bases: 5. The CDR3 totals 15 residues. This CDR3 reads CASSDGDRANQPQHF. The DNA of the CDR3 is TGCGCCAGCAGCGACGGGGACAGGGCCAATCAGCCCCAGCATTTT.

V and J are TRBV5-1 and TRBJ1-4, with 10 bases identical to TRBD1. V was clipped by 0 bases and J by 9 bases; unmatched bases: 8. This CDR3 comprises 16 residues. Germline lookup yields CDR1 SGHRS and CDR2 YFSETQ. The CDR3 reads CASSLDGQGGRKKLFF. CDR3 nucleotide sequence: TGCGCCAGCAGCTTGGACGGACAGGGGGGACGGAAAAAACTGTTTTTT. The whole variable domain, remainder taken from reference TRBV5-1 and TRBJ1-4, is KAGVTQTPRYLIKTRGQQVTLSCSPISGHRSVSWYQQTPGQGLQFLFEYFSETQRNKGNFPGRFSGRQFSNSRSEMNVSTLELGDSALYLCASSLDGQGGRKKLFFGSGTQLSVL.

The chain has TRBV7-2 and TRBJ2-3; TRBD2 matches 9 bases. The CDR3 loop spans 16 amino acids. Unmatched junction bases numbered 8, after V lost 1 base and J lost 6 bases. The germline CDR1 and CDR2 sequences are SGHTA and FQGNSA. The CDR3 coding sequence is TGTGCCAGCAGCTTAGTGGGCGGGGGGGCGACCGATACGCAGTATTTT. Translated, it gives CASSLVGGGATDTQYF.

The chain couples TRBV5-1 to TRBJ2-7, with 7 bases lining up with TRBD2. The junction had 3 bases not matched to a gene; V was cut back by 0 bases and J by 0 bases. The CDR3 totals 15 residues. Germline CDR1 and CDR2: SGHRS and YFSETQ. The DNA of the CDR3 is TGCGCCAGCAGCTTGGCCGGGGGGAACTCCTACGAGCAGTACTTC. This translates into CASSLAGGNSYEQYF.

This sequence joins TRBV19 and TRBJ1-2; D remains unclear. V lost 1 base to trimming and J lost 9 bases, with 9 bases between them. In germline, CDR1 is LNHDA, CDR2 SQIVND (reference sequence). The length of the CDR3 is 12 residues. The CDR3: CASSIAGKSYTF. CDR3 DNA sequence: TGTGCCAGTAGTATAGCGGGGAAGAGCTACACCTTC.

This chain connects TRBV18 to TRBJ1-1; D not resolved. V lost 6 bases to trimming and J lost 5 bases, with 16 bases between them. The germline V gene has CDR1 KGHSH and CDR2 LQKENI. The length of the CDR3 is 14 residues. CDR3 nucleotides: TGTGCCAGCTCGCGGCCTCTCCTCAGTACTGAAGCTTTCTTT. Amino acids: CASSRPLLSTEAFF.

This rearrangement joins TRBV29-1 to TRBJ1-3, with a possible D match to TRBD1 (6 bases). V was trimmed by 0 bases and J by 2 bases, leaving 8 bases between them. The CDR3 loop spans 14 amino acids. Germline V CDR1 and CDR2: SQVTM, ANQGSEA. CDR3 loop: CSVEEGGPGNTIYF. CDR3 in DNA: TGCAGCGTTGAAGAGGGGGGGCCTGGAAACACCATATATTTT.

The J gene is TRBJ2-5, the V gene TRBV6-5; D is unresolved. Trimming stripped 0 bases from V and 5 bases from J, with 4 bases between. Germline loops: CDR1 MNHEY, CDR2 SVGAGI. This CDR3 has 12 amino acids. CDR3 bases: TGTGCCAGCAGTTACTCGCAGGAGACCCAGTACTTC. It codes for CASSYSQETQYF.

The rearrangement uses TRBV27 and TRBJ1-5; 7 nucleotides match TRBD1. The CDR3 contains 15 residues. Germline trimming cut 3 bases from V and 6 bases from J; bases unmatched to any gene: 8. Looked up from germline, CDR1 is MNHEY and CDR2 is SMNVEV (reference sequence). The CDR3 here is CASSFRTGDPQPQHF. The CDR3, as DNA: TGTGCCAGCAGTTTTAGGACAGGAGACCCTCAGCCCCAGCATTTT.

The chain is built from TRBV7-9 and TRBJ2-4; the D gene is possibly TRBD1 (6 bases). CDR3 size: 14 residues. The germline V and J ends were trimmed by 5 bases and 8 bases, with 16 bases remaining between them. The germline gives CDR1 SEHNR, CDR2 FQNEAQ (reference sequence). CDR3 sequence: CASSRGQGRDIQYF. The CDR3 DNA reads as TGTGCCAGCAGCCGGGGACAAGGTCGGGACATTCAGTACTTC.

V and J are TRBV18 and TRBJ1-1; 7 bases agree with TRBD1. Germline V gene lookup returns CDR1 KGHSH and CDR2 LQKENI. This CDR3 is built from 16 residues. V lost 4 bases and J lost 6; bases outside the gene matches: 14. The chain's CDR3 is CASSLQQGRDQAEAFF. The CDR3 DNA reads TGTGCCAGCTCACTACAACAGGGGCGAGATCAGGCTGAAGCTTTCTTT.

This chain connects TRBV6-5 to TRBJ2-3; 8 bases map to TRBD2. CDR1 MNHEY and CDR2 SVGAGI come from the germline V gene. V shed 4 bases and J 6 bases; nucleotides not matched to a gene: 9. CDR3 size: 15 residues. The CDR3 protein is CASSFRGGGMDTQYF. Here the CDR3 DNA reads TGTGCCAGCAGTTTTCGAGGCGGGGGGATGGATACGCAGTATTTT.

This clone has only a few counts. The chain recombines TRBV7-2 with TRBJ2-6, with D possibly matching TRBD1 (5 bases). Germline-derived CDR1 and CDR2 are SGHTA and FQGNSA. Trimming left V 5 bases short and J 0 bases short, with 14 bases between. CDR3 length: 17 amino acids. This CDR3 reads CASSPGPGASGANVLTF. In DNA form, the CDR3 reads TGTGCCAGCAGCCCCGGACCTGGGGCCTCTGGGGCCAACGTCCTGACTTTC.

The chain has TRBV7-9 and TRBJ2-1; 9 bases agree with TRBD2. J gave up 10 bases and V 4 bases, and 11 bases lay outside the gene matches. CDR1 and CDR2 from the germline V gene are SEHNR and FQNEAQ (reference sequence). The CDR3 length is 15 residues. CDR3 protein: CASSYSSGAAGEQFF. CDR3 bases: TGTGCCAGCAGCTATTCTAGCGGGGCTGCAGGGGAGCAGTTCTTC.

The chain links TRBV6-1 to TRBJ1-1; 8 positions match TRBD1. Germline trimming cut 4 bases from V and 4 bases from J; bases unmatched to any gene: 11. In germline, CDR1 is MNHNS, CDR2 SASEGT. The CDR3 is made up of 16 amino acids. DNA of the CDR3: TGTGCCAGCAGTGGCATCCTGACAGGGGCGGGCACTGAAGCTTTCTTT. The encoded protein is CASSGILTGAGTEAFF.